This TCR beta chain was obtained from a study of cytomegalovirus exposure and HLA in healthy donors. Overall study results and limits: Other equally common chains were less clonally expanded than HLA-associated TCR beta chains, a later analysis showed. Presence/absence analyses assumed roughly uniform sequencing depth across donors, which may not hold.

Between the trimmed V and J ends, which lost 6 bases and 4 bases, there was a span of 16 bases. CDR3 length: 15 residues. Per germline, CDR1 SNHLY and CDR2 FYNNEI. Comment on this clone: Its cognate antigen is unknown.

A multiplex PCR was run with 60 Vbeta primers and 13 Jbeta primers. Generated by immunoSEQ multiplex PCR, the TCRdb table keeps only in-frame clones and is missing some. The profile shows 150,000 or so clones, under 85% of them singletons. At sampling all donors were nominally healthy, likely with unrecorded immune exposures. The clonotype comes from a young man in good health and CMV-seronegative. The sample taken for sequencing was PBMCs. This chain connects TRBV2 to TRBJ1-5; TRBD1 might be the D (6 bases). The CDR3 is CASRRTGLLNQPQHF. The CDR3 DNA sequence: TGTGCCAGCAGACGAACAGGGTTATTGAATCAGCCCCAGCATTTT.